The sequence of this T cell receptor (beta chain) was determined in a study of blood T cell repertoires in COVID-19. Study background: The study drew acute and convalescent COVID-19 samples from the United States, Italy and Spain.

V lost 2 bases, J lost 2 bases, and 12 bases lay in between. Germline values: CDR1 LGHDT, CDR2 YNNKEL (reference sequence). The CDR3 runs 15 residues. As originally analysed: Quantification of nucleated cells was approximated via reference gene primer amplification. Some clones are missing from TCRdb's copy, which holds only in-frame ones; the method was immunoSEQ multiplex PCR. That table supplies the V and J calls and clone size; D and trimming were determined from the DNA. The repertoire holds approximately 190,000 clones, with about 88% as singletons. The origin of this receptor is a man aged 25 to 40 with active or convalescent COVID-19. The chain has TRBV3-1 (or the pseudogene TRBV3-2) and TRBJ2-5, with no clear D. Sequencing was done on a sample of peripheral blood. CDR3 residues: CASSQTQAFQETQYF. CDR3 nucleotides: TGTGCCAGCAGCCAAACCCAGGCATTTCAAGAGACCCAGTACTTC.